These T cell receptor beta chains were read from a single sample in a study of shared clonotypes between healthy human individuals. The assay was immunoSEQ multiplex PCR, and TCRdb's table has in-frame clones only and misses some. In the table there are over a million clones, around 95% of which are singletons. Sequencing input: naive CD4+ T cells sorted from blood. The source of these receptors is a man in his thirties or forties in good health. CDR3s include the opening cysteine and the closing phenylalanine or tryptophan. The D gene is left open where the match is weak. For some rows the clone size is stated as once, few or many, or as a class when expanded; others skip it.

clone size: once; J gene: TRBJ1-1; V gene: TRBV10-3; D gene: .; CDR3 protein: CAISGWNTEAFF; CDR3 DNA: TGTGCCATCAGTGGTTGGAACACTGAAGCTTTCTTT
clone size: .; J gene: TRBJ2-1; V gene: TRBV5-4; D gene: TRBD2; CDR3 protein: CASSLGRSLAAGNEQFF; CDR3 DNA: TGTGCCAGCAGCTTGGGGCGGTCTCTAGCGGCAGGCAATGAGCAGTTCTTC
clone size: .; J gene: TRBJ2-3; V gene: TRBV18; D gene: .; CDR3 protein: CASSNVADTQYF; CDR3 DNA: TGTGCCAGCTCTAATGTGGCAGATACGCAGTATTTT
clone size: .; J gene: TRBJ2-7; V gene: TRBV7-3; D gene: .; CDR3 protein: CASSFGPSYEQYF; CDR3 DNA: TGTGCCAGCAGCTTCGGGCCTAGTTACGAGCAGTACTTC
clone size: .; J gene: TRBJ2-3; V gene: TRBV25-1; D gene: .; CDR3 protein: CASRREYPDTQYF; CDR3 DNA: TGTGCCAGCAGAAGGGAATATCCGGATACGCAGTATTTT
clone size: .; J gene: TRBJ2-7; V gene: TRBV9; D gene: TRBD2; CDR3 protein: CASSVGNSGSIHEQYF; CDR3 DNA: TGTGCCAGCAGCGTAGGAAATAGCGGGAGTATACACGAGCAGTACTTC
clone size: .; J gene: TRBJ1-2; V gene: TRBV6-1; D gene: .; CDR3 protein: CASSSGIPRGYTF; CDR3 DNA: TGTGCCAGCAGTTCCGGGATCCCTAGGGGCTACACCTTC
clone size: .; J gene: TRBJ1-5; V gene: TRBV18; D gene: TRBD1; CDR3 protein: CASASDRANQPQHF; CDR3 DNA: TGTGCCAGCGCCTCGGACAGGGCTAATCAGCCCCAGCATTTT
clone size: .; J gene: TRBJ2-3; V gene: TRBV15; D gene: TRBD1; CDR3 protein: CATEGTGNADTQYF; CDR3 DNA: TGTGCCACCGAAGGGACAGGGAATGCAGATACGCAGTATTTT
clone size: .; J gene: TRBJ2-1; V gene: TRBV27; D gene: TRBD2; CDR3 protein: CASSPLPTSGRVEQFF; CDR3 DNA: TGTGCCAGCAGTCCCTTACCGACTAGCGGGAGGGTAGAGCAGTTCTTC
clone size: .; J gene: TRBJ2-7; V gene: TRBV7-2; D gene: .; CDR3 protein: CASSPGSVHEQYF; CDR3 DNA: TGTGCCAGCAGCCCGGGTAGCGTGCACGAGCAGTACTTC
clone size: .; J gene: TRBJ2-2; V gene: TRBV19; D gene: .; CDR3 protein: CASGTFGGAGELFF; CDR3 DNA: TGTGCCAGTGGGACTTTCGGTGGGGCCGGGGAGCTGTTTTTT
clone size: .; J gene: TRBJ1-5; V gene: TRBV19; D gene: .; CDR3 protein: CASGLNQPQHF; CDR3 DNA: TGTGCCAGTGGACTAAATCAGCCCCAGCATTTT
clone size: .; J gene: TRBJ2-1; V gene: TRBV2; D gene: .; CDR3 protein: CASSGLAAYNEQFF; CDR3 DNA: TGTGCCAGCAGTGGGCTTGCCGCCTACAATGAGCAGTTCTTC
clone size: .; J gene: TRBJ2-7; V gene: TRBV2; D gene: .; CDR3 protein: CASSDGSLEQYF; CDR3 DNA: TGTGCCAGCAGTGATGGCTCCCTCGAGCAGTACTTC
clone size: .; J gene: TRBJ2-1; V gene: TRBV4-2; D gene: .; CDR3 protein: CASSQDSLAPYNEQFF; CDR3 DNA: TGTGCCAGCAGCCAAGACTCGCTAGCCCCCTACAATGAGCAGTTCTTC
clone size: .; J gene: TRBJ2-7; V gene: TRBV28; D gene: .; CDR3 protein: CASSSPSRSYEQYF; CDR3 DNA: TGTGCCAGCAGTTCCCCTTCCCGTTCCTACGAGCAGTACTTC
clone size: once; J gene: TRBJ2-2; V gene: TRBV7-2; D gene: .; CDR3 protein: CASSLVRGIGELFF; CDR3 DNA: TGTGCCAGCAGCTTAGTACGCGGAATCGGGGAGCTGTTTTTT
clone size: .; J gene: TRBJ1-1; V gene: TRBV7-9; D gene: .; CDR3 protein: CASSPGSLNTEAFF; CDR3 DNA: TGTGCCAGCAGCCCCGGGAGCCTGAACACTGAAGCTTTCTTT
clone size: .; J gene: TRBJ2-1; V gene: TRBV27; D gene: .; CDR3 protein: CASSPRGYNGNEQFF; CDR3 DNA: TGTGCCAGCAGTCCAAGGGGGTATAATGGGAATGAGCAGTTCTTC
clone size: .; J gene: TRBJ2-3; V gene: TRBV9; D gene: TRBD1; CDR3 protein: CASNRDRTDTQYF; CDR3 DNA: TGTGCCAGCAACCGGGACAGGACAGATACGCAGTATTTT
clone size: .; J gene: TRBJ2-7; V gene: TRBV10-3; D gene: TRBD2; CDR3 protein: CAISERLAFQYF; CDR3 DNA: TGTGCCATCAGTGAGAGACTAGCCTTCCAGTACTTC
clone size: .; J gene: TRBJ2-5; V gene: TRBV11-3; D gene: TRBD2; CDR3 protein: CASSGSFQETQYF; CDR3 DNA: TGTGCCAGTAGCGGGAGCTTTCAAGAGACCCAGTACTTC
clone size: .; J gene: TRBJ1-5; V gene: TRBV19; D gene: TRBD1; CDR3 protein: CASSKGQGNQPQHF; CDR3 DNA: TGTGCCAGTAGTAAGGGACAGGGTAATCAGCCCCAGCATTTT